This TCR beta chain was captured in a study of CD8 T cells in Susac syndrome. RNA in amounts of about 0.5 to 1 ug was reverse transcribed with random hexamers. TCRdb independently ran MiXCR on the immunoSEQ multiplex PCR reads; one entry per CDR3 protein. Of roughly 190,000 distinct CDR3 sequences in the sample, around nine tenths are singletons; the top ten hold 0.087%. Germline loops: CDR1 MGHRA, CDR2 YSYEKL. There are 16 residues in the CDR3. Trimming cost V 0 bases and J 4 bases, with 14 bases left between them. This TCR came from a human donor with Susac syndrome. The chain has TRBV4-1 and TRBJ2-3; possibly TRBD2 for D (5 bases). Sequencing was performed on CD4+ T cells from PBMCs. The CDR3 DNA sequence: TGCGCCAGCAGCCAAGATGAGTTAGCGCAGGCAGATACGCAGTATTTT. The encoded protein is CASSQDELAQADTQYF.